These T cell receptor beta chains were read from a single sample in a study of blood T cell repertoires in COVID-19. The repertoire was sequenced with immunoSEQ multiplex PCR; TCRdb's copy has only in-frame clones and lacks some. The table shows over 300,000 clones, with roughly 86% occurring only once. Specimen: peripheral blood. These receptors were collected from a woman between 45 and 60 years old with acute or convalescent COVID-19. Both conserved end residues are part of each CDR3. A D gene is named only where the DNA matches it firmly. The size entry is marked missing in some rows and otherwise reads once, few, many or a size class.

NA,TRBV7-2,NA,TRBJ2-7,CASSARDGRSPEQYF,TGTGCCAGCAGCGCGCGGGACGGCCGATCACCCGAGCAGTACTTC
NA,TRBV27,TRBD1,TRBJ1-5,CASRSGGGWILGNQPQHF,TGTGCCAGCAGATCAGGGGGCGGCTGGATTTTGGGCAATCAGCCCCAGCATTTT
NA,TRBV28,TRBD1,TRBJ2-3,CASRADRAESDTQYF,TGTGCCAGCAGAGCCGACAGGGCTGAGTCAGATACGCAGTATTTT
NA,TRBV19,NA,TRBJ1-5,CASSRDRGQPQHF,TGTGCCAGTAGCCGGGATCGGGGGCAGCCCCAGCATTTT
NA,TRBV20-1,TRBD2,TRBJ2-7,CSASRASGMGEQYF,TGCAGTGCTAGTCGGGCTAGCGGGATGGGGGAGCAGTACTTC
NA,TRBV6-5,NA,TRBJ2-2,CASGGAGANTGELFF,TGTGCCAGTGGGGGGGCGGGAGCGAACACCGGGGAGCTGTTTTTT
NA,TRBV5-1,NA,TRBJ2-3,CASSLLQTRTSTDTQYF,TGCGCCAGCAGCTTGCTGCAGACTCGTACGAGCACAGATACGCAGTATTTT
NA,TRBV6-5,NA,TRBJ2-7,CASSLGRTVYEQYF,TGTGCCAGCAGCCTTGGACGGACAGTCTACGAGCAGTACTTC
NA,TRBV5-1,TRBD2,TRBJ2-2,CASSHGLAGGPRNYTGELFF,TGCGCCAGCAGCCACGGACTAGCGGGAGGGCCTAGGAACTACACCGGGGAGCTGTTTTTT
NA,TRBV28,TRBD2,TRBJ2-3,CASSFWSSGTGTDTQYF,TGTGCCAGCAGTTTTTGGAGTAGCGGGACCGGCACAGATACGCAGTATTTT
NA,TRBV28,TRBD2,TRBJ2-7,CASSSGTSGTAYEQYF,TGTGCCAGCAGTTCAGGGACTAGCGGGACCGCCTACGAGCAGTACTTC
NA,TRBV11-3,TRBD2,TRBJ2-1,CASSLEWDGGVGRETYNEQFF,TGTGCCAGCAGCTTAGAGTGGGACGGGGGAGTCGGGAGGGAGACCTACAATGAGCAGTTCTTC
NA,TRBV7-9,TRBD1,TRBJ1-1,CASSLVGGAGTEAFF,TGTGCCAGCAGCTTAGTAGGGGGCGCGGGCACTGAAGCTTTCTTT
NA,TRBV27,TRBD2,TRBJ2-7,CASSLGGGYEQYF,TGTGCCAGCAGTTTAGGGGGGGGATACGAGCAGTACTTC
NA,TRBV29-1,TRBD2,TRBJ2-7,CSAAGYPGGYEQYF,TGCAGCGCCGCGGGGTACCCGGGAGGATACGAGCAGTACTTC
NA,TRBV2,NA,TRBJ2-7,CASRRAEESSYEQYF,TGTGCCAGCAGGCGGGCAGAGGAGAGCTCCTACGAGCAGTACTTC
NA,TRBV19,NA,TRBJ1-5,CASRREASNQPQHF,TGTGCCAGTAGACGGGAGGCGAGCAATCAGCCCCAGCATTTT
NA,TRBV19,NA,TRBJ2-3,CASSAQGDTQYF,TGTGCCAGTAGTGCCCAGGGGGATACGCAGTATTTT
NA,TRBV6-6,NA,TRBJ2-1,CASGSWGDEQFF,TGTGCCAGCGGGTCCTGGGGCGATGAGCAGTTCTTC
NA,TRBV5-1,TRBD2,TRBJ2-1,CASSSPGTSGRDNEQFF,TGCGCCAGCAGCTCCCCTGGGACTAGCGGCCGGGACAATGAGCAGTTCTTC
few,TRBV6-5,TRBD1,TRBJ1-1,CAGTTGINTEAFF,TGTGCCGGGACGACAGGGATCAACACTGAAGCTTTCTTT
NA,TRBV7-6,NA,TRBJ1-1,CASSPQGRLNTEAFF,TGTGCCAGCAGCCCCCAGGGGAGATTGAACACTGAAGCTTTCTTT
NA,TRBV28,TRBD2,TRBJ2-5,CASQAGGRETQYF,TGTGCCAGCCAAGCGGGAGGGCGGGAGACCCAGTACTTC
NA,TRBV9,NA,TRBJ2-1,CASSVDFSRVDEQFF,TGTGCCAGCAGCGTAGATTTTAGTCGCGTGGATGAGCAGTTCTTC
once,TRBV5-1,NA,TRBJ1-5,CASSLTGNNQPQHF,TGCGCCAGCAGCTTAACAGGGAACAATCAGCCCCAGCATTTT
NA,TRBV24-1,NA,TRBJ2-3,CATSDFPWRGRRPDTQYF,TGTGCCACCAGTGATTTCCCCTGGCGGGGGCGAAGGCCAGATACGCAGTATTTT
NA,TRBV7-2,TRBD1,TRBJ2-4,CASSPPGGRYIQYF,TGTGCCAGCAGCCCACCAGGGGGAAGGTACATTCAGTACTTC
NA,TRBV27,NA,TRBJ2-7,CASSLTVMHEQYF,TGTGCCAGCAGTTTAACTGTAATGCACGAGCAGTACTTC
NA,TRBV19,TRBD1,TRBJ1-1,CASSTGGMNTEAFF,TGTGCCAGTAGCACAGGGGGCATGAACACTGAAGCTTTCTTT
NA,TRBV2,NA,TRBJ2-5,CASSEDRVEETQYF,TGTGCCAGCAGTGAAGACAGGGTGGAAGAGACCCAGTACTTC
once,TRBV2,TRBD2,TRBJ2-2,CASRGTSGRTGELFF,TGTGCCAGCAGAGGGACTAGCGGGAGAACCGGGGAGCTGTTTTTT
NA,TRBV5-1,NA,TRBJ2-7,CASSPGGSSYEQYF,TGCGCCAGCAGCCCCGGAGGTAGCTCCTACGAGCAGTACTTC
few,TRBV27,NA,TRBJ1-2,CASSLGPGVSGYTF,TGTGCCAGCAGTTTAGGTCCAGGGGTTTCGGGCTACACCTTC
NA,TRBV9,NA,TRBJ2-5,CASSVGQQETQYF,TGTGCCAGCAGCGTAGGCCAGCAAGAGACCCAGTACTTC
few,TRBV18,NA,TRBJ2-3,CASSRLQWRQGTDTQYF,TGTGCCAGCTCACGACTACAGTGGCGACAGGGCACAGATACGCAGTATTTT
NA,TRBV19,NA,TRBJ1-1,CASSTHEDATEAFF,TGTGCCAGTAGTACACATGAGGATGCCACTGAAGCTTTCTTT
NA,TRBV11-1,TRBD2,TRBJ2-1,CASSLRGYGSYNEQFF,TGTGCCAGCAGCCTGCGGGGGTATGGATCCTACAATGAGCAGTTCTTC
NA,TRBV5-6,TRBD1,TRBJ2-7,CASSPRTGGIRDYEQYF,TGTGCCAGCAGCCCCAGGACAGGGGGTATAAGGGACTACGAGCAGTACTTC
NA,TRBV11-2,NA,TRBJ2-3,CASSLNPGVTSTDTQYF,TGTGCCAGCAGCTTAAACCCAGGGGTAACTAGCACAGATACGCAGTATTTT
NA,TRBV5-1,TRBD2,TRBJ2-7,CASSPLLAGGLSYEQYF,TGCGCCAGCAGCCCCCTGCTAGCGGGAGGTCTCTCCTACGAGCAGTACTTC
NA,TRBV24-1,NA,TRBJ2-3,CATSAQGPDTQYF,TGTGCCACCAGTGCCCAGGGTCCAGATACGCAGTATTTT
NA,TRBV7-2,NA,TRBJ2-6,CASSPLERAGANVLTF,TGTGCCAGCAGCCCCCTCGAGAGGGCTGGGGCCAACGTCCTGACTTTC
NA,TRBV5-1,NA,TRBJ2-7,CASSPGGVSEQYF,TGCGCCAGCAGCCCGGGTGGAGTGTCCGAGCAGTACTTC
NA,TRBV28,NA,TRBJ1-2,CASSPRGGTGRDGYTF,TGTGCCAGCAGTCCCCGGGGGGGAACAGGGCGGGATGGCTACACCTTC
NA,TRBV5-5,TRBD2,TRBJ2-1,CASSLGASGFYNEQFF,TGTGCCAGCAGCTTGGGGGCTAGCGGGTTTTACAATGAGCAGTTCTTC
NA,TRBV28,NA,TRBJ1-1,CASSSLGRGRNTEAFF,TGTGCCAGCTCATCCCTAGGGCGGGGGAGGAACACTGAAGCTTTCTTT
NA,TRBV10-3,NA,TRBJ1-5,CAITPTVNQPQHF,TGTGCCATCACTCCGACAGTGAACCAGCCCCAGCATTTT
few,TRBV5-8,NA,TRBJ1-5,CASSLAPSQPQHF,TGTGCCAGCAGCTTGGCCCCGTCTCAGCCCCAGCATTTT
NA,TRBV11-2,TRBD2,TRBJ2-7,CASSFRTGLAGGEQYF,TGTGCCAGCAGCTTCCGGACTGGACTAGCGGGAGGCGAGCAGTACTTC
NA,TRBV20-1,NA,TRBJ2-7,CSASGDSQQYF,TGCAGTGCTAGTGGCGACAGCCAGCAGTACTTC
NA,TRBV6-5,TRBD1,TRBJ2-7,CASRNGGQGFYEQYF,TGTGCCAGCAGGAATGGGGGACAGGGGTTCTACGAGCAGTACTTC
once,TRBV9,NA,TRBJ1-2,CASSVVGRYGYTF,TGTGCCAGCAGCGTAGTCGGGAGATATGGCTACACCTTC
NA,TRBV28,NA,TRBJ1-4,CASSPPRRNEKLFF,TGTGCCAGCAGCCCCCCACGGAGGAATGAAAAACTGTTTTTT
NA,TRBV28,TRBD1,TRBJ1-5,CASSSGTGTQPQHF,TGTGCCAGCAGTTCGGGGACAGGGACTCAGCCCCAGCATTTT
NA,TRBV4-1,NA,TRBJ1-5,CASSLREGQPQHF,TGCGCCAGCAGCCTGAGGGAGGGACAGCCCCAGCATTTT